The rows below give T cell receptor beta chains drawn from one sample of a study of T cell responses to AZD1222 COVID-19 vaccine. Using immunoSEQ multiplex PCR, the repertoire was profiled, and TCRdb retains in-frame clones only, with some absent. The sample has about 120,000 clones; around 90% are singletons. The material sequenced was peripheral blood, taken on day 0 of AZD1222 vaccination. Receptors originate from an adult in good health. Each CDR3 is given with its conserved first and last residue. The order of the fields is J gene, D gene, clone size, V gene, CDR3 protein, CDR3 DNA. The D gene is left open where the match is weak. Clone size appears in some rows only: once, few, many, or a class for an expanded clone.

TRBJ2-7,TRBD2,.,TRBV5-6,CASSLDAGLAGREQYF,TGTGCCAGCAGCTTGGATGCGGGACTAGCGGGACGTGAGCAGTACTTC
TRBJ2-7,.,once,TRBV3-1/TRBV3-2,CASSRLALTYEQYF,TGTGCCAGCAGCCGCTTAGCACTAACCTACGAGCAGTACTTC
TRBJ2-7,.,few,TRBV28,CASSLSGFLYEQYF,TGTGCCAGCAGTTTATCCGGGTTTCTATACGAGCAGTACTTC
TRBJ2-7,.,.,TRBV2,CASSEEGALGHEQYF,TGTGCCAGCAGTGAGGAGGGGGCTCTTGGCCACGAGCAGTACTTC
TRBJ2-7,TRBD1,.,TRBV5-1,CASSAGGDLYEQYF,TGCGCCAGCAGCGCAGGGGGCGACCTGTACGAGCAGTACTTC
TRBJ2-2,.,.,TRBV5-1,CASTLQTNTGELFF,TGCGCCAGCACCCTACAGACAAACACCGGGGAGCTGTTTTTT
TRBJ1-3,.,.,TRBV6-5,CASSPSGDAGNTIYF,TGTGCCAGCAGTCCATCGGGGGATGCTGGAAACACCATATATTTT
TRBJ2-7,.,.,TRBV5-6,CASSDAREQYF,TGTGCCAGCAGCGATGCAAGGGAGCAGTACTTC
TRBJ1-3,TRBD1,once,TRBV5-1,CASSRTGTPGNTIYF,TGCGCCAGCAGCAGGACAGGGACCCCTGGAAACACCATATATTTT
TRBJ2-1,TRBD2,.,TRBV4-1,CASSQTSERPYNEQFF,TGCGCCAGCAGCCAAACTAGCGAAAGGCCCTACAATGAGCAGTTCTTC
TRBJ1-6,.,.,TRBV6-2/TRBV6-3,CASSYRTTSYNSPLHF,TGTGCCAGCAGTTATAGGACCACGTCCTATAATTCACCCCTCCACTTT
TRBJ2-3,TRBD2,.,TRBV11-3,CASSWGGFTDTQYF,TGTGCCAGCAGCTGGGGGGGGTTCACAGATACGCAGTATTTT
TRBJ2-7,.,.,TRBV7-9,CASSALYEQYF,TGTGCCAGCAGCGCGCTTTACGAGCAGTACTTC
TRBJ1-2,.,.,TRBV19,CASSMGQTASTF,TGTGCCAGTAGTATGGGGCAGACAGCCTCGACCTTC
TRBJ1-1,.,.,TRBV11-2,CASSRAGWNTEAFF,TGTGCCAGCAGTCGGGCAGGATGGAACACTGAAGCTTTCTTT
TRBJ2-1,TRBD2,.,TRBV28,CASLYRLAHYNEQFF,TGTGCCAGCCTTTACCGACTAGCGCACTACAATGAGCAGTTCTTC
TRBJ2-5,.,.,TRBV19,CASKGRSDPQETQYF,TGTGCCAGTAAGGGAAGGAGTGACCCACAAGAGACCCAGTACTTC
TRBJ2-7,TRBD2,few,TRBV28,CASTPGLADSSYEQYF,TGTGCCAGCACTCCGGGACTAGCCGACAGCTCCTACGAGCAGTACTTC
TRBJ2-3,.,.,TRBV21-1,CASSKEAGGRTDTQYF,TGTGCCAGCAGCAAAGAGGCAGGGGGCCGAACAGATACGCAGTATTTT
TRBJ2-7,TRBD2,.,TRBV20-1,CSASQRETHAPLYEQYF,TGCAGTGCTAGTCAGCGGGAGACTCATGCGCCTCTCTACGAGCAGTACTTC
TRBJ2-6,.,.,TRBV28,CASGGGAGANVLTF,TGTGCCAGCGGGGGGGGCGCTGGGGCCAACGTCCTGACTTTC
TRBJ1-6,.,.,TRBV27,CASSLDSSDNSPLHF,TGTGCCAGCAGTTTGGACAGTTCGGATAATTCACCCCTCCACTTT
TRBJ1-2,.,.,TRBV5-4,CASSLGAANYGYTF,TGTGCCAGCAGCTTGGGGGCAGCTAACTATGGCTACACCTTC
TRBJ2-7,TRBD1,.,TRBV19,CASRQGADEQYF,TGTGCCAGTCGGCAGGGGGCGGACGAGCAGTACTTC
TRBJ2-7,TRBD2,.,TRBV2,CASSGIAGENYEQYF,TGTGCCAGCAGTGGTATAGCGGGAGAGAACTACGAGCAGTACTTC
TRBJ2-2,.,.,TRBV25-1,CASPGSEDPFTGELFF,TGTGCCAGCCCAGGGTCGGAGGACCCCTTCACCGGGGAGCTGTTTTTT
TRBJ2-7,TRBD1,.,TRBV5-1,CASSLLPGQGSHEQYF,TGCGCCAGCAGCTTACTCCCGGGACAGGGAAGCCACGAGCAGTACTTC
TRBJ2-7,TRBD2,.,TRBV13,CASSLGYREDGYEQYF,TGTGCCAGCAGCTTAGGGTACCGGGAGGACGGCTACGAGCAGTACTTC
TRBJ1-4,.,.,TRBV5-4,CASSQGRGNEKLFF,TGTGCCAGCAGCCAAGGAAGGGGTAATGAAAAACTGTTTTTT
TRBJ2-7,TRBD2,.,TRBV7-9,CASTTSGSYEQYF,TGTGCCAGCACCACTAGCGGCTCCTACGAGCAGTACTTC
TRBJ1-2,.,.,TRBV6-5,CASRPTGSYGYTF,TGTGCCAGCAGGCCAACAGGGAGCTATGGCTACACCTTC
TRBJ2-7,.,once,TRBV5-4,CASSLGSDPPQQYF,TGTGCCAGCAGCTTGGGTAGCGACCCCCCCCAGCAGTACTTC
TRBJ2-3,.,.,TRBV7-9,CASSALRSDTQYF,TGTGCCAGCAGCGCCCTTCGGTCAGATACGCAGTATTTT
TRBJ2-7,.,.,TRBV11-2,CASSLDLGGEQYF,TGTGCCAGCAGCTTAGATCTCGGTGGCGAGCAGTACTTC
TRBJ2-7,.,.,TRBV12-3/TRBV12-4,CASSRTEGSEQYF,TGTGCCAGCAGTAGAACCGAGGGGTCCGAGCAGTACTTC
TRBJ1-2,.,.,TRBV5-1,CASSPGGQGEGYTF,TGCGCCAGCAGCCCGGGAGGGCAGGGAGAAGGCTACACCTTC
TRBJ1-5,TRBD1,.,TRBV28,CASRGTGGIYQPQHF,TGTGCCAGCAGGGGGACAGGGGGTATCTACCAGCCCCAGCATTTT
TRBJ2-1,.,few,TRBV21-1,CASSKEERLKQFF,TGTGCCAGCAGCAAAGAGGAAAGACTAAAGCAGTTCTTC
TRBJ1-5,TRBD1,once,TRBV28,CASRDRDRGHSNQPQHF,TGTGCCAGCAGGGACCGGGACAGGGGACATAGCAATCAGCCCCAGCATTTT
TRBJ2-7,.,.,TRBV5-1,CAVDMGGYEQYF,TGCGCCGTAGACATGGGGGGCTACGAGCAGTACTTC
TRBJ1-3,.,.,TRBV12-5,CASGLVPDLTSGNTIYF,TGTGCTAGTGGTTTGGTACCGGACTTGACCTCTGGAAACACCATATATTTT
TRBJ2-1,TRBD2,.,TRBV7-3,CASSPRTSGSNEQFF,TGTGCCAGCAGCCCACGGACTAGCGGGAGTAATGAGCAGTTCTTC
TRBJ1-1,TRBD1,few,TRBV12-3/TRBV12-4,CASNHRGPTEAFF,TGTGCCAGCAATCATAGGGGGCCCACTGAAGCTTTCTTT
TRBJ2-7,TRBD1,.,TRBV9,CASSVSGGSTYEQYF,TGTGCCAGCAGCGTATCAGGGGGCTCCACCTACGAGCAGTACTTC
TRBJ2-2,.,.,TRBV6-5,CASRLTTGELFF,TGTGCCAGCAGGCTCACTACCGGGGAGCTGTTTTTT
TRBJ2-2,TRBD2,.,TRBV6-1,CASSALGTSDHTGELFF,TGTGCCAGCAGTGCCCTCGGGACTAGCGACCACACCGGGGAGCTGTTTTTT
TRBJ2-7,.,.,TRBV6-5,CASSYSGGSYEQYF,TGTGCCAGCAGTTACTCCGGGGGCTCCTACGAGCAGTACTTC
TRBJ2-1,.,.,TRBV18,CASSPPVWERAYNEQFF,TGTGCCAGCTCACCACCCGTGTGGGAGAGGGCCTACAATGAGCAGTTCTTC
TRBJ2-7,TRBD2,.,TRBV6-6,CASSYSRAGVGLEQYF,TGTGCCAGCAGTTACTCTAGAGCGGGAGTCGGACTCGAGCAGTACTTC
TRBJ2-4,TRBD1,.,TRBV7-3,CASSLTSGTGGNIQYF,TGTGCCAGCAGCTTAACGTCCGGGACAGGGGGTAACATTCAGTACTTC
TRBJ2-5,.,.,TRBV6-5,CATTNPDGWETQYF,TGTGCCACCACCAATCCTGATGGTTGGGAGACCCAGTACTTC
TRBJ1-5,.,.,TRBV2,CASSEIDYNQPQHF,TGTGCCAGCAGCGAAATAGACTACAATCAGCCCCAGCATTTT
TRBJ2-1,.,.,TRBV5-1,CASSLVETYNEQFF,TGCGCCAGCAGCTTGGTGGAAACCTACAATGAGCAGTTCTTC
TRBJ2-2,TRBD2,.,TRBV5-4,CASSSRVAGTGELFF,TGTGCCAGCAGCTCCAGGGTAGCGGGCACCGGGGAGCTGTTTTTT
TRBJ1-1,.,.,TRBV9,CASSPQITAATEAFF,TGTGCCAGCAGCCCCCAGATCACCGCCGCGACTGAAGCTTTCTTT
TRBJ2-3,.,.,TRBV7-9,CASSPTDTQYF,TGTGCCAGCAGCCCCACAGATACGCAGTATTTT
TRBJ2-7,TRBD2,.,TRBV5-6,CASSLVLAGLYEQYF,TGTGCCAGCAGCTTGGTACTAGCGGGACTGTACGAGCAGTACTTC
TRBJ2-3,.,once,TRBV5-1,CASSPGVLGTDTQYF,TGCGCCAGCAGCCCTGGGGTCTTGGGCACAGATACGCAGTATTTT
TRBJ2-3,TRBD1,.,TRBV2,CAVPRTGYSGDTQYF,TGTGCCGTGCCAAGGACAGGGTATTCGGGAGATACGCAGTATTTT